This TCR beta chain was sequenced during a study of blood T cell repertoires in COVID-19 (dated by TCRdb to 2020 to 2021). Turning to the overall study: Samples from collaborators originated in the United States, Italy and Spain and spanned both the acute and convalescent phases of COVID-19. The repertoires were released in a freely available public database intended as a resource for research on the immune response to SARS-CoV-2. A de-identified subject ID, COVID-19 status, age in years and sex were almost always included in the sample metadata. Deeply sampled blood TCRbeta repertoires from subjects exposed to, actively infected with, or recovered from COVID-19 were included in the dataset. Where available, HLA class I and class II types were taken from metadata supplied by the sample provider and were not determined by assay-based typing. The material from the prospective study consisted of cDNA or gDNA derived from T cells, B-cell-depleted T cells, or PBMCs. Samples came from the ongoing ImmuneRACE study (first 160 participants) plus 1,254 subjects from 6 global collaborators. General findings and caveats noted by the study authors: Clinical and demographic metadata were provided uncurated, with the amount varying by source and participant.

Spanning cysteine to phenylalanine, the CDR3 consists of 15 amino acids. Just CDR3 DNA is preserved here, 45 bases in frame from base 1. CDR1 is given as SGHTA and CDR2 as FQGNSA, both from the germline V gene. At the junction V is shortened by 3 bases and J by 6 bases; bases outside the gene matches: 5. This clone was detected a few times. This clone's antigen is unknown. One base away there is no much larger clone; base qualities are not given. Each collaborating institution followed its own protocols to collect whole blood in K2EDTA tubes. For TCRbeta analysis, collaborators shipped samples as frozen whole blood, isolated PBMCs, or DNA extracted from either of those sample types. TCRbeta CDR3 regions were amplified from genomic DNA by means of the immunoSEQ Assay, a bias-controlled multiplex PCR. On the study's bioinformatics: Nucleated cell counts per sample were estimated from amplification of reference gene primers within the assay. To quantify the absolute abundance of each unique TCRbeta CDR3 rearrangement, sequence reads were collapsed and filtered. Productive Simpson clonality was computed per sample as the square root of Simpson's diversity index over productive rearrangements. TCRdb carries this immuneACCESS record with in-frame sequences only. Its versions omit some clonotypes, under half of them owing to an unresolved V gene in the studies checked, with the rest unexplained. From that table come the V and J calls and clone size; the DNA was used to work out D and trimming. The sample records 60,000 to 70,000 clones, 84% of which are singletons. The ten largest clones add up to about 10% of the sample.

Sequencing input: peripheral blood. This receptor was obtained from a man aged 50 to 59 with active COVID-19. The rearrangement joined TRBV7-2 to TRBJ1-5; TRBD1 matches 10 bases in the middle. The CDR3 region has the sequence CASSLTGGRSQPQHF. The nucleotide sequence is TGTGCCAGCAGCTTGACAGGGGGCAGGAGTCAGCCCCAGCATTTT.